This entry lists 5 T cell receptor beta chains sequenced from one sample in a study of blood T cell repertoires in COVID-19. The assay was immunoSEQ multiplex PCR, and TCRdb's table has in-frame clones only and misses some. This table has 70,000 or so clones, 79% appearing once. Sequenced input: peripheral blood. Source of these receptors: a human donor in a cohort sampled during active COVID-19.

This chain uses TRBV3-1 (or the pseudogene TRBV3-2) with TRBJ1-3; 8 nucleotides align to TRBD1. Germline V gives CDR1 LGHDT, CDR2 YNNKEL (reference sequence). V was pared by 3 bases and J by 4 bases, with 5 bases of the junction left unmatched. The CDR3 consists of 15 residues. This chain's CDR3 is CASSQNRGTGNTIYF. The CDR3 DNA is TGTGCCAGCAGCCAGAACAGGGGGACGGGAAACACCATATATTTT.

This chain uses TRBV27 with TRBJ2-7; D remains unclear. The CDR3 consists of 11 residues. The ends were cut back, 3 bases at V and 4 bases at J, with 4 bases in the middle. CDR1 and CDR2 from the germline V gene are MNHEY and SMNVEV (reference sequence). The DNA of the CDR3 is TGTGCCAGCAGTTTCGGTTACGAGCAGTACTTC. Protein: CASSFGYEQYF.

This chain joins TRBV5-1 and TRBJ2-4; no definite D call. Germline V gene data show CDR1 as SGHRS and CDR2 as YFSETQ. The V end lost 3 bases, the J end lost 10 bases, and 17 bases lay between the germline ends. The CDR3 consists of 14 residues. CDR3: CASSSDSVIRIQYF. CDR3 coding DNA: TGCGCCAGCAGCTCCGACTCCGTGATACGGATTCAGTACTTC.

The CDR3 is CASSPREGPYEQYF. DNA for the CDR3: TGCGCCAGCAGCCCCAGGGAAGGCCCCTACGAGCAGTACTTC. The V and J genes are TRBV4-1 and TRBJ2-7; D possibly corresponds to TRBD1 (5 bases). Looked up from germline, CDR1 is MGHRA and CDR2 is YSYEKL. The CDR3 length is 14 residues. The V end lost 4 bases, the J end lost 2 bases, and 12 bases lay between the germline ends.

The J gene is TRBJ2-3, the V gene TRBV6-1, with a possible D match to TRBD1 (6 bases). CDR3 length: 14 residues. Trimming removed 2 bases at V and 8 bases at J, with 14 bases between. The germline V gene has CDR1 MNHNS and CDR2 SASEGT. CDR3 sequence: CASSEQGGAATQYF. CDR3 DNA sequence: TGTGCCAGCAGTGAACAAGGGGGTGCTGCTACGCAGTATTTT.